This T cell receptor (beta chain) was retrieved from a study of cytomegalovirus exposure and HLA in healthy donors. CDR1 SGHNT and CDR2 YYREEE come from the germline V gene (reference sequence). The CDR3 contains 14 residues. Trimming cost V 4 bases and J 4 bases; bases outside gene matches: 5. Study-wide results and limits: Presence/absence analyses treated sequencing depth as roughly uniform across donors. The majority of TCR sequences were rare, yet some public TCRs appeared in many donors.

The PCR contained 60 Vbeta and 13 Jbeta primers. Using immunoSEQ multiplex PCR, the repertoire was profiled, and TCRdb retains in-frame clones only, with some absent. This repertoire shows roughly 190,000 clones, about four fifths found once; its top ten account for roughly a tenth. In this sample, this clone turned up once. Its cognate antigen is unknown. This clonotype was sampled from a woman aged 50 to 60 in good health and CMV-seropositive. Sequencing was carried out using PBMCs. The chain combines TRBV5-4 with TRBJ2-4, with 7 positions matching TRBD1. CDR3 amino acids: CASSKDRVKNIQYF. For the CDR3, the DNA is TGTGCCAGCAGCAAAGACAGGGTTAAAAACATTCAGTACTTC.